Listed below are T cell receptor beta chains from one sample, sequenced in a study of Tregs in tolerant kidney transplant recipients. Sequenced by immunoSEQ multiplex PCR; TCRdb stores in-frame clones only, minus some. The profile covers approximately 50,000 clones, with roughly nine tenths appearing a single time and around 15% taken by the ten largest. The material sequenced was CD8+ T cells from blood (PBMCs), taken 24 months after the transplant. All receptors derive from a human patient who received a combined kidney and bone marrow transplant. Some T cells may have originated in the graft donor. Both conserved end residues are part of each CDR3. D genes are given only for firm matches. For some rows the clone size is stated as once, few or many, or as a class when expanded; others skip it.

clone_size	j_call	cdr3_length	v_call	d_call	cdr3_nt	cdr3_aa
-	TRBJ2-3	13	TRBV7-6	-	TGTGCCAGCAGCCTCGACTTCACAGATACGCAGTATTTT	CASSLDFTDTQYF
once	TRBJ1-1	15	TRBV4-2	TRBD1	TGTGCCAGCAGCCCCCCGGGACAGATGAACACTGAAGCTTTCTTT	CASSPPGQMNTEAFF
-	TRBJ2-7	13	TRBV12-5	-	TGTGCTAGTGGTGTCTCCCTAGGAACCGAGCAGTACTTC	CASGVSLGTEQYF
-	TRBJ1-6	16	TRBV4-3	TRBD1	TGCGCCAGCAGCCAGGGGACAGTAGAAATAAATTCACCCCTCCACTTT	CASSQGTVEINSPLHF
-	TRBJ1-1	14	TRBV10-3	-	TGTGCCGTCAGTGAGGGACAATCGAACACTGAAGCTTTCTTT	CAVSEGQSNTEAFF
-	TRBJ2-5	15	TRBV2	TRBD2	TGTGCCAGCAGTGGACTAGCGGGAGTAGCAGAGACCCAGTACTTC	CASSGLAGVAETQYF
-	TRBJ2-1	19	TRBV9	-	TGTGCCAGCAGCGTAGCTCCAGCTCCGGCGGGCGGGCCTAACAATGAGCAGTTCTTC	CASSVAPAPAGGPNNEQFF
-	TRBJ2-3	15	TRBV5-4	-	TGTGCCAGCAGCTTAGGGCAGGGCGGCACAGATACGCAGTATTTT	CASSLGQGGTDTQYF
once	TRBJ2-4	20	TRBV7-8	TRBD1	TGTGCCAGCAGCTTATCCTCCCGGGACAGGGCCAATCTAGCCAAAAACATTCAGTACTTC	CASSLSSRDRANLAKNIQYF
once	TRBJ2-7	18	TRBV5-1	TRBD1	TGCGCCAGCAGCACAGGGGACACCTCAAGCAAGGGGGTATACGAGCAGTACTTC	CASSTGDTSSKGVYEQYF
-	TRBJ1-5	13	TRBV12-5	-	TGTGCTAGTGGTTCGCCGGGCGGGCAGCCCCAGCATTTT	CASGSPGGQPQHF
-	TRBJ2-7	13	TRBV7-6	-	TGTGCCAGCAGCGTCCGGGAGCCCTACGAGCAGTACTTC	CASSVREPYEQYF
-	TRBJ2-3	15	TRBV4-1	-	TGCGCCAGCAGCCAAGAGATGCGGGGCACAGATACGCAGTATTTT	CASSQEMRGTDTQYF
-	TRBJ1-1	13	TRBV5-8	-	TGTGCCAGCAGCTTTCCGGGGGGCACTGAAGCTTTCTTT	CASSFPGGTEAFF
-	TRBJ2-4	16	TRBV11-2	TRBD2	TGTGCCAGCAGCTACGGACTAGCCCTCTTGGGGAACATTCAGTACTTC	CASSYGLALLGNIQYF
-	TRBJ2-3	14	TRBV27	-	TGTGCCAGCAGTATTCTACAGGCCACAGATACGCAGTATTTT	CASSILQATDTQYF
-	TRBJ2-5	16	TRBV4-3	TRBD2	TGCGCCAGCAGCCAAGCGGTGCGGGGGGGCTGGCAGACCCAGTACTTC	CASSQAVRGGWQTQYF
-	TRBJ2-7	15	TRBV7-2	-	TGTGCCAGCAGCTTATCGGGGATCGCGGTCGACGAGCAGTACTTC	CASSLSGIAVDEQYF
once	TRBJ2-5	16	TRBV5-1	TRBD2	TGCGCCAGCAGCTCCGCGGGACTAGCGGGAGCCGAGACCCAGTACTTC	CASSSAGLAGAETQYF
-	TRBJ2-7	15	TRBV19	TRBD2	TGTGCCAGTAGTATCGGACTAGCGGGGGAAAACGAGCAGTACTTC	CASSIGLAGENEQYF
-	TRBJ2-7	15	TRBV19	TRBD2	TGTGCCAGTAGTATAGATAGCGGGCTCACCTACGAGCAGTACTTC	CASSIDSGLTYEQYF
-	TRBJ1-2	19	TRBV13	-	TGTGCCAGCAGCTCAAGGGGGTTTTCCCCTGAACTGTCCATTGGGGGCTACACCTTC	CASSSRGFSPELSIGGYTF
-	TRBJ2-1	17	TRBV27	TRBD2	TGTGCCAGCAAATCTCTTCCTAGGGCGGGAGTTTGGAATGAGCAGTTCTTC	CASKSLPRAGVWNEQFF
-	TRBJ2-4	15	TRBV18	-	TGTGCCAGCTCACGGTCGGTTCTAGCCAAAAACATTCAGTACTTC	CASSRSVLAKNIQYF
-	TRBJ2-7	16	TRBV7-2	TRBD1	TGTGCCAGCAGCTCCCCGGGACAGACATATTCCTACGAGCAGTACTTC	CASSSPGQTYSYEQYF